The T cell receptor beta chain under discussion was sequenced for a study listed by TCRdb under 2016. Background on the whole study: The origins of HIV persistence were investigated in individuals who naturally controlled HIV infection.

The library came from 5' RACE. Data came from an Illumina HiSeq 2000. The public sequencing data were trimmed at Q25 with fastp and processed into clonotypes with MiXCR by TCRdb, which kept only in-frame beta chains. Rows with a matching CDR3 protein are joined into one entry that keeps the most common DNA and genes. Here the sample has a few hundred distinct CDR3 sequences; about 6.6% occur a single time. 45% to 60% of the sample rests with the top ten. The germline V gene yields SGDLS for CDR1 and YYNGEE for CDR2. V loses 4 bases of germline sequence and J loses 3 bases, and the interval between the two ends is 14 bases. The CDR3, from cysteine to phenylalanine, totals 15 residues. The kept DNA is CDR3 alone, 45 bases in frame from the first base. This clonotype is described as medium-sized (0.01 to 0.1%). Its recognized antigen is unknown. Nothing much larger sits one base from this clone, and base qualities are not available.

The chain is assembled from TRBV9 and TRBJ1-5; TRBD1 is perhaps the D gene, given 5 matching bases. The receptor was isolated from a male donor with HIV. Material for sequencing was effector memory T cells from blood PBMCs. In the paper's terms, the cell subset or site label means: effector memory CD4+ T cells. The nucleotide sequence reads as follows: TGTGCCAGCAGCCCCAGTACAGGTTCCAATCAGCCCCAGCATTTT. It translates to CASSPSTGSNQPQHF.